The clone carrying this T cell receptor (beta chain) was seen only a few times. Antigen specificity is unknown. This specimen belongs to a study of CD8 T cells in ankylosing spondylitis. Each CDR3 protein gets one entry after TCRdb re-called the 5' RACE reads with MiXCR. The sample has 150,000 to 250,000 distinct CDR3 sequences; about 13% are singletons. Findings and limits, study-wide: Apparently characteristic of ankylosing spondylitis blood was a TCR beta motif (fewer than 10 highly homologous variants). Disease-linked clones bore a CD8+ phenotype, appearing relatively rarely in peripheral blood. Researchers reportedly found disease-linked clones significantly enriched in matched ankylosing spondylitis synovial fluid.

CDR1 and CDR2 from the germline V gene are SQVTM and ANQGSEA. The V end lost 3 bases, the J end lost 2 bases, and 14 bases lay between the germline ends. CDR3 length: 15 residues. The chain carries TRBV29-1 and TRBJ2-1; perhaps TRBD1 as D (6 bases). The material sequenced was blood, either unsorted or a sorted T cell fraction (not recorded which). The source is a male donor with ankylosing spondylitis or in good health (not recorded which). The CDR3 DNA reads TGCAGCGTTGAGACAGACAGGTTCCCCTACAATGAGCAGTTCTTC. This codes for CSVETDRFPYNEQFF.